Sequencing of this TCR beta chain was carried out in a study of cytomegalovirus exposure and HLA in healthy donors. Study conclusions and caveats: Many donors shared some public TCRs, even though most TCR sequences were rare. It was 150 to 200 TCR beta chains that were listed as cytomegalovirus-associated.

Note on this clone: Its antigen is currently unknown.

V was pared by 3 bases and J by 1 base, with 10 bases between. The CDR3 has 14 residues. Per the germline V gene, CDR1 is GTSNPN and CDR2 is SVGIG (reference sequence). Data came from immunoSEQ multiplex PCR; TCRdb stores just in-frame clones and leaves some out. The sample shows 120,000 to 150,000 clones, around 90% of them seen only once. The V and J genes are TRBV30 and TRBJ1-5; D gene ambiguous. The receptor was isolated from a woman between 18 and 29 years old in good health and CMV-seropositive. Specimen: PBMCs. The CDR3 region has the DNA TGTGCCTGGAGCGGTGGGGAGAGCAATCAGCCCCAGCATTTT. Amino acid sequence: CAWSGGESNQPQHF. Combining the CDR3 with reference TRBV30 and TRBJ1-5 gives the whole variable domain SQTIHQWPATLVQPVGSPLSLECTVEGTSNPNLYWYRQAAGRGLQLLFYSVGIGQISSEVPQNLSASRPQDRQFILSSKKLLLSDSGFYLCAWSGGESNQPQHFGDGTRLSIL.